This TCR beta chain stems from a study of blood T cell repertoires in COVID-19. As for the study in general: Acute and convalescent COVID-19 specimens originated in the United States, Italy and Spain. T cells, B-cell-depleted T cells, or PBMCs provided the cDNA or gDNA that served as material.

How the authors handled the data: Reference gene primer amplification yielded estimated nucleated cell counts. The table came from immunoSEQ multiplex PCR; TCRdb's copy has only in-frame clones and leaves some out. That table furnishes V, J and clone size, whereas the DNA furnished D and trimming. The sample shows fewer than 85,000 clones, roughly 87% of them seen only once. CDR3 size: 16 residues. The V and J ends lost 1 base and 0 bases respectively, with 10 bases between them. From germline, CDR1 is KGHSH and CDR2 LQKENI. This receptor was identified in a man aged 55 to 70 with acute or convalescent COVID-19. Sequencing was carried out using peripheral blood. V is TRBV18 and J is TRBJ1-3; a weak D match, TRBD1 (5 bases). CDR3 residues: CASSPLARDSGNTIYF. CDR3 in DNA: TGTGCCAGCTCACCACTAGCCAGGGACTCTGGAAACACCATATATTTT.